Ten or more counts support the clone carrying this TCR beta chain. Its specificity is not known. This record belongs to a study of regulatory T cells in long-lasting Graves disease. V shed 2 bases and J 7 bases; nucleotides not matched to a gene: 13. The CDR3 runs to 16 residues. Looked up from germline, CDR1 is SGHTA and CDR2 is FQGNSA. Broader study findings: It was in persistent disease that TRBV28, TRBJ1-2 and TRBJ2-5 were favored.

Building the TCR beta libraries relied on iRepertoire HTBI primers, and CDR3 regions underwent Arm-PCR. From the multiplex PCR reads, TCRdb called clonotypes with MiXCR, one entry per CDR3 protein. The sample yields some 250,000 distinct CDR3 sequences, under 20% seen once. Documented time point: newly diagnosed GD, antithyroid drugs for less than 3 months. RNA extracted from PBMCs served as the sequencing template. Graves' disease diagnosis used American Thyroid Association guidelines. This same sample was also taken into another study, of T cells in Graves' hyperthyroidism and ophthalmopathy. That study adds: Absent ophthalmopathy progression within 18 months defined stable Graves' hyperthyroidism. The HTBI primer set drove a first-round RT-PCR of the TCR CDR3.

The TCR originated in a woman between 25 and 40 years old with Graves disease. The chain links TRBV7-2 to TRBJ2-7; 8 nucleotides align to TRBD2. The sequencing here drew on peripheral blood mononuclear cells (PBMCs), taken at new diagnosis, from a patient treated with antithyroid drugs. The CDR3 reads CASSLKWLAGGPEQYF. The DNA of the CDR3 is TGTGCCAGCAGCTTAAAATGGCTAGCGGGCGGACCTGAGCAGTACTTC.